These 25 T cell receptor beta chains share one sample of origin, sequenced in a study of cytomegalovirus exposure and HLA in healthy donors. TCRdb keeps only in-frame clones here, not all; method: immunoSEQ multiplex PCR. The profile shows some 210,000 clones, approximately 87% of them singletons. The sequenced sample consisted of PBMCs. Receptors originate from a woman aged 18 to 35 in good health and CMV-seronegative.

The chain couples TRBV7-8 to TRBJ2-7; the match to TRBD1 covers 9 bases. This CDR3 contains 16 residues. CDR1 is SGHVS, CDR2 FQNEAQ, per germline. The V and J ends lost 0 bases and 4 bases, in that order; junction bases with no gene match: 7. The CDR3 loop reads CASSLASGQGLYEQYF. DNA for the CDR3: TGTGCCAGCAGCTTAGCTTCGGGACAGGGTTTATACGAGCAGTACTTC.

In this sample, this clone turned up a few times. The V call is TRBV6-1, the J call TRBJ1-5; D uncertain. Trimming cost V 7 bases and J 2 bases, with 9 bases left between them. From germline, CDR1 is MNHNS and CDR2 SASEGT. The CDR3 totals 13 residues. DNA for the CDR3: TGTGCCAGCATAGGAACAGGCAATCAGCCCCAGCATTTT. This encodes CASIGTGNQPQHF.

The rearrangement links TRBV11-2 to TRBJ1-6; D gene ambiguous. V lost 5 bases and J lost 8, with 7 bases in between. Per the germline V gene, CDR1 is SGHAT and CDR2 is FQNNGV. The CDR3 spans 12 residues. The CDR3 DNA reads TGTGCCAGCAGCGGGGTAGATTCACCCCTCCACTTT. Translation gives CASSGVDSPLHF.

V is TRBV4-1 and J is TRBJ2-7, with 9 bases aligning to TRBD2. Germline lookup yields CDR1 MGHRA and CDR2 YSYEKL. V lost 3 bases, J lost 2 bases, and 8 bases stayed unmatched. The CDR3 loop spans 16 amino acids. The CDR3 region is CASSQFPGTSTYEQYF. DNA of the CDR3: TGCGCCAGCAGCCAGTTTCCCGGGACTAGCACCTACGAGCAGTACTTC.

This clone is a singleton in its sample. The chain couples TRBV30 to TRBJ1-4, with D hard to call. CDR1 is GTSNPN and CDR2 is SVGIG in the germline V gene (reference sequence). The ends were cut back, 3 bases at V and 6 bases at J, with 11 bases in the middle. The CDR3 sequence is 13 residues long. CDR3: CAWRAGSYEKLFF. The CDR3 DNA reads TGTGCCTGGAGGGCCGGGAGCTATGAAAAACTGTTTTTT.

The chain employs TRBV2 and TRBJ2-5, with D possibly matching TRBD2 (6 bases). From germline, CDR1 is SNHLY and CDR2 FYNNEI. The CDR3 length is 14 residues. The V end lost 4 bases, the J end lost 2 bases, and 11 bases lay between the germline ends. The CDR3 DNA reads TGTGCCAGCAGTGCAGAGGCGGGGCAAGAGACCCAGTACTTC. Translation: CASSAEAGQETQYF. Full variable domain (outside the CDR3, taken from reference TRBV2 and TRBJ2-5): EPEVTQTPSHQVTQMGQEVILRCVPISNHLYFYWYRQILGQKVEFLVSFYNNEISEKSEIFDDQFSVERPDGSNFTLKIRSTKLEDSAMYFCASSAEAGQETQYFGPGTRLLVL.

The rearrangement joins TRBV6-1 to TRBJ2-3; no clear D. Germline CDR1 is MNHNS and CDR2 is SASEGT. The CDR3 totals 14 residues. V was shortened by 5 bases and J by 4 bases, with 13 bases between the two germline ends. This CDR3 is CASSLPARPDTQYF. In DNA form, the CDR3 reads TGTGCCAGCAGTCTCCCTGCCAGGCCAGATACGCAGTATTTT.

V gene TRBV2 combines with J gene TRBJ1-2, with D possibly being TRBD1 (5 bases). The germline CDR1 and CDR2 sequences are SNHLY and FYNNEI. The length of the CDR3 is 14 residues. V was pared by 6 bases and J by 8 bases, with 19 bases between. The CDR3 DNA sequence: TGTGCCAGCAGCGAACAGGATTTCCTTGGCGGCTACACCTTC. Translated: CASSEQDFLGGYTF.

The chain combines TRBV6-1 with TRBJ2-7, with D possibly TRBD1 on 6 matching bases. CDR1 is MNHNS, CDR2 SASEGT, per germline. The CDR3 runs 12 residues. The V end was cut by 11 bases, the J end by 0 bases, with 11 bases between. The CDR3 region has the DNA TGTGCCGGCCGGGACAACTCCTACGAGCAGTACTTC. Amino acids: CAGRDNSYEQYF.

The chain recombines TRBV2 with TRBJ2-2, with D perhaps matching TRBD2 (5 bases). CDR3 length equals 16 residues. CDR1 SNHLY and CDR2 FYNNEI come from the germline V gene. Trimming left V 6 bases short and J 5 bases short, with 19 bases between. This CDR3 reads CASSLTGNRNTGELFF. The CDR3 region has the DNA TGTGCCAGCAGCCTGACCGGGAATAGGAATACCGGGGAGCTGTTTTTT.

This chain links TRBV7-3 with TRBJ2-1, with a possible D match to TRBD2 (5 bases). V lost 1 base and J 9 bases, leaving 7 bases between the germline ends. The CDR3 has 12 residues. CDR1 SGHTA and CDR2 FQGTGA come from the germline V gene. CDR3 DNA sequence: TGTGCCAGCAGCTTAAAGGCGGGTGAGCAGTTCTTC. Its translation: CASSLKAGEQFF.

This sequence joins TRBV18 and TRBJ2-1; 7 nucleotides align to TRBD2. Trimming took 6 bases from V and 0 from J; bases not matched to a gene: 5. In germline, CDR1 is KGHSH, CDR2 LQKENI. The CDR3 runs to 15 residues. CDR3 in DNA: TGTGCCAGCTCTCCTCCGGGAGGCTCCTACAATGAGCAGTTCTTC. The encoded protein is CASSPPGGSYNEQFF.

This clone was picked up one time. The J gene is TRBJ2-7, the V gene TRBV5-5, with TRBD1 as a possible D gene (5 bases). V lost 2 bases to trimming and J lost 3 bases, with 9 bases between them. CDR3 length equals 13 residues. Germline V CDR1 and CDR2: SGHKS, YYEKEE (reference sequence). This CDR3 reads CASSLRQSYEQYF. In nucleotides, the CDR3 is TGTGCCAGCAGCTTAAGACAGAGCTACGAGCAGTACTTC.

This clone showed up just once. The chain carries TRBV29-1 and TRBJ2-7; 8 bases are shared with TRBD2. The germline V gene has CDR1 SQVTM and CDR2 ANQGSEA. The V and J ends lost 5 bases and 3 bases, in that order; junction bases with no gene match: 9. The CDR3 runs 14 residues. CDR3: CSVIGGAGDYEQYF. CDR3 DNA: TGCAGCGTTATCGGGGGGGCGGGAGACTACGAGCAGTACTTC.

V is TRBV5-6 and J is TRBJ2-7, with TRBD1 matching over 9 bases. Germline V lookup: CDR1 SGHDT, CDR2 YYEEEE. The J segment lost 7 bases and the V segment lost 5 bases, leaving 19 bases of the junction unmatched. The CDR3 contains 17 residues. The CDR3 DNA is TGTGCCAGCAGTCAAAGACCCGCCGGGACAGGGTGGGGTGAGCAGTACTTC. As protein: CASSQRPAGTGWGEQYF.

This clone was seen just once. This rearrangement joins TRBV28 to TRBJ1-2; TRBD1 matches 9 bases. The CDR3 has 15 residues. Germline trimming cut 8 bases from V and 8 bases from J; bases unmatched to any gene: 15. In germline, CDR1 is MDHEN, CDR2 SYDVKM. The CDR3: CASRSSGTGRRGYTF. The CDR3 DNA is TGTGCCAGCCGATCTTCCGGGACAGGGCGGAGAGGCTACACCTTC.

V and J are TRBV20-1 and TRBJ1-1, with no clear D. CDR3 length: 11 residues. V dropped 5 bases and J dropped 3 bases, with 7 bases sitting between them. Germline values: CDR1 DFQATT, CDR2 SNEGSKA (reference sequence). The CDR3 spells CSAYTYTEAFF. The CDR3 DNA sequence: TGCAGTGCTTACACGTACACTGAAGCTTTCTTT.

The CDR3 nucleotides are TGTGCCAGCAGTTACGGTTCCGGGGAGCTGTTTTTT. Residues: CASSYGSGELFF. The chain recombines TRBV6-5 with TRBJ2-2; D gene uncertain. Germline V lookup: CDR1 MNHEY, CDR2 SVGAGI. Deletions cut 2 bases from V and 6 bases from J, with 4 bases between. This CDR3 is 12 amino acids long.

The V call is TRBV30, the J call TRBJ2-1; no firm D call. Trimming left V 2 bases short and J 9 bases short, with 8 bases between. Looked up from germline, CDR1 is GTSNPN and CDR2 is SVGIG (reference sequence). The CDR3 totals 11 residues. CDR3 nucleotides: TGTGCCTGGAGTCTCGTTGGTGAGCAGTTCTTC. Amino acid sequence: CAWSLVGEQFF.

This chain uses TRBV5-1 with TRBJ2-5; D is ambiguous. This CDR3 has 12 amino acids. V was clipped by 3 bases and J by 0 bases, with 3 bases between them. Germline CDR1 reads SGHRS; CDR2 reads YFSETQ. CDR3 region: CASSWYQETQYF. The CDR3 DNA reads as TGCGCCAGCAGCTGGTACCAAGAGACCCAGTACTTC.

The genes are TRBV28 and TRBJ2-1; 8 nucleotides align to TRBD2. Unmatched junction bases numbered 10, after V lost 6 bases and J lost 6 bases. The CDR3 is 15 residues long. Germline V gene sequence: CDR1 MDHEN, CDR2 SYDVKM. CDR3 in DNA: TGTGCCAGCAGCTTGGGAGCGGGAGCGAGCAATGAGCAGTTCTTC. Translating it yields CASSLGAGASNEQFF.

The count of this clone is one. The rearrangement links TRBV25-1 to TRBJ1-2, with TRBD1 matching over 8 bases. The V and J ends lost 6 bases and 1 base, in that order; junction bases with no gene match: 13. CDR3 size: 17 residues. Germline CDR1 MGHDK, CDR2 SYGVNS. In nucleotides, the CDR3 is TGTGCCAGCAGCGATACCGGGACAGGAGCATATAACTATGGCTACACCTTC. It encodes CASSDTGTGAYNYGYTF.

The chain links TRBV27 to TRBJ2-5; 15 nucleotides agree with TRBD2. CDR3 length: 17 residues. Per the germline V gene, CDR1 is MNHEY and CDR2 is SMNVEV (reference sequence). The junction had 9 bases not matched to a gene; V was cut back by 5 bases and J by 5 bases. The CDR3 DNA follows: TGTGCCAGCAGTAAATGGACTAGCGGGAGGGAGGGGGAGACCCAGTACTTC. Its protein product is CASSKWTSGREGETQYF.

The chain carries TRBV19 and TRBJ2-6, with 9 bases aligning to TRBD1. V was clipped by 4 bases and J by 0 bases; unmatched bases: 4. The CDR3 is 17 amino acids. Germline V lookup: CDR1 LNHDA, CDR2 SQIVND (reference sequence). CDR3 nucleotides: TGTGCCAGTAGTACCCCGGGACAGGGCTCTGGGGCCAACGTCCTGACTTTC. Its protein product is CASSTPGQGSGANVLTF.

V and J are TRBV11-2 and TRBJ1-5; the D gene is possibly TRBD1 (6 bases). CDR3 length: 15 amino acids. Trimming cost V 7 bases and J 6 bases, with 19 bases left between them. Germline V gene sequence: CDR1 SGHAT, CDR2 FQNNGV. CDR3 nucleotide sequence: TGTGCCAGCACCCTCACGGCAGGGGCAGGTCAGCCCCAGCATTTT. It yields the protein CASTLTAGAGQPQHF.